The 7 T cell receptor beta chains presented below share a single source sample, sequenced in a study of blood T cell repertoires in COVID-19. The data were produced by immunoSEQ multiplex PCR, yet TCRdb's version contains in-frame clones alone and is incomplete. The table records some 75,000 clones, around 90% of them present only once. The sequencing input was peripheral blood. These receptors originate from a human donor in a cohort sampled during active COVID-19.

The chain recombines TRBV4-3 with TRBJ2-4; TRBD1 might be the D (7 bases). V was cut by 1 base and J by 6 bases, with 10 bases left in between. The CDR3 has 14 residues. Germline V gene lookup returns CDR1 LGHNA and CDR2 YSLEER. The CDR3 loop reads CASSQGGDRNIQYF. DNA of the CDR3: TGCGCCAGCAGCCAAGGGGGGGACAGAAACATTCAGTACTTC.

The J gene is TRBJ1-2, the V gene TRBV18; D remains unclear. CDR3 size: 15 residues. Germline lookup yields CDR1 KGHSH and CDR2 LQKENI. Trimming shortened V by 3 bases and J by 4 bases, and 15 bases separated the two germline ends. CDR3 nucleotide sequence: TGTGCCAGCTCACCGTACGGGGAAAACGGCTATGGCTACACCTTC. Its translation is CASSPYGENGYGYTF.

Here the CDR3 reads CAINRDRGVSDTQYF. The CDR3 nucleotides are TGTGCCATCAATAGGGACAGGGGTGTTTCCGATACGCAGTATTTT. This sequence joins TRBV10-3 and TRBJ2-3; 10 bases line up with TRBD1. This CDR3 spans 15 amino acids. Germline V gene lookup returns CDR1 ENHRY and CDR2 SYGVKD. After removal of 7 bases from V and 6 bases from J, the junction contained 10 bases not matched to a gene.

CDR3 region: CASRRDRNNEQFF. The CDR3 nucleotides read TGTGCCAGCAGACGAGACAGAAACAATGAGCAGTTCTTC. The V call is TRBV6-5, the J call TRBJ2-1; perhaps TRBD1 as D (5 bases). The germline gives CDR1 MNHEY, CDR2 SVGAGI. Deletions cut 6 bases from V and 5 bases from J, with 11 bases between. This CDR3 comprises 13 residues.

This clone was seen only once. The rearrangement joins TRBV19 to TRBJ2-7; no clear D gene. CDR3 length equals 13 residues. Trimming stripped 5 bases from V and 2 bases from J, with 10 bases between. The germline CDR1 and CDR2 sequences are LNHDA and SQIVND (reference sequence). CDR3 loop: CASSLIYAYEQYF. In nucleotides, the CDR3 is TGTGCCAGTAGTCTTATATATGCCTACGAGCAGTACTTC.

This rearrangement joins TRBV7-9 to TRBJ2-7, with D tentatively TRBD1 (6 bases). Germline-derived CDR1 and CDR2 are SEHNR and FQNEAQ (reference sequence). Between the trimmed V and J ends, which lost 3 bases and 6 bases, there was a span of 12 bases. The CDR3 length is 13 residues. CDR3 sequence: CASSFSTGTEQYF. DNA of the CDR3: TGTGCCAGCAGCTTTAGTACAGGGACCGAGCAGTACTTC.

This rearrangement joins TRBV11-3 to TRBJ1-1, with 12 bases identical to TRBD1. With V trimmed by 4 bases and J by 7 bases, 7 bases remained unmatched. The CDR3 extends over 15 amino acids. Germline-derived CDR1 and CDR2 are SGHNT and YENEEA. In DNA form, the CDR3 reads TGTGCCAGCAGCTCCCGGGACAGGGGGCCCGGTGAAGCTTTCTTT. Its protein product is CASSSRDRGPGEAFF.